This TCR beta chain was found in a study of T cell repertoires in cytomegalovirus infection. On the study more broadly: Indications came from public TCR beta signatures; they pointed to CMV infection and to a matching HLA type.

TCRdb reprocessed the reads with MiXCR, giving one entry per CDR3 protein. The sample lists approximately 400,000 distinct CDR3 sequences; approximately 32% were seen once. General study results and limits: CMV carriers with the relevant HLA were identified by cumulative public TCR beta family frequency.

Trimming shortened V by 5 bases and J by 5 bases, and 12 bases separated the two germline ends. This CDR3 contains 12 residues. CDR1 DFQATT and CDR2 SNEGSKA come from the germline V gene (reference sequence). With respect to this clonotype: What it recognizes is unknown.

The gene calls are TRBV20-1 and TRBJ1-1; maybe TRBD1 (6 bases). The receptor comes from a human donor in good health (CMV status not recorded). Some clones in this sample may be carry-over from other donors' samples. Input material: PBMCs. The DNA for the CDR3 is TGCAGTGCTCAAGCAGGGGCGACTGAAGCTTTCTTT. Translated, it gives CSAQAGATEAFF.